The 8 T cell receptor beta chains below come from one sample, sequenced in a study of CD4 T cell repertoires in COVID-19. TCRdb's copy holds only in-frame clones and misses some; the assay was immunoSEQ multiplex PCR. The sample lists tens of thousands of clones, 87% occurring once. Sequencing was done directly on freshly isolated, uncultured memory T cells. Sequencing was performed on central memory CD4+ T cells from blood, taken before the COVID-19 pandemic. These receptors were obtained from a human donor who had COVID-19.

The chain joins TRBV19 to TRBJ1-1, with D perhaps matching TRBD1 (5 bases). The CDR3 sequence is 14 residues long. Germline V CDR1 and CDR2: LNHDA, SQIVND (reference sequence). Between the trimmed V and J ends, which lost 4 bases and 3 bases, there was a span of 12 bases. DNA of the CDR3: TGTGCCAGTAGTACCCCAGGGAAGGACACTGAAGCTTTCTTT. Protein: CASSTPGKDTEAFF.

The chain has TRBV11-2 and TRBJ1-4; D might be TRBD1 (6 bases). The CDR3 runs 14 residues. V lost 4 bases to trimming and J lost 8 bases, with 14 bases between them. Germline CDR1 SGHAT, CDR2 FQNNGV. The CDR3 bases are TGTGCCAGCAGCTCCGGACCGGGGGGCGAAAAACTGTTTTTT. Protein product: CASSSGPGGEKLFF. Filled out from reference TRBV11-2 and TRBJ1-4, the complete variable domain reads EAGVAQSPRYKIIEKRQSVAFWCNPISGHATLYWYQQILGQGPKLLIQFQNNGVVDDSQLPKDRFSAERLKGVDSTLKIQPAKLEDSAVYLCASSSGPGGEKLFFGSGTQLSVL.

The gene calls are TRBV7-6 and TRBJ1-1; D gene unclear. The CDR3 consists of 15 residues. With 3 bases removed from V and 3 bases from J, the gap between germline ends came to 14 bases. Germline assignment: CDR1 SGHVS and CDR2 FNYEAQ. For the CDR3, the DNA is TGTGCCAGCAGCTTTTCCAGTGGACTTGACACTGAAGCTTTCTTT. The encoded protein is CASSFSSGLDTEAFF.

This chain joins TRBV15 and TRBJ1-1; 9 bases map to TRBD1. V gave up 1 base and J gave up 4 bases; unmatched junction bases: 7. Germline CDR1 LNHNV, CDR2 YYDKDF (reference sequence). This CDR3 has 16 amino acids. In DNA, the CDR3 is TGTGCCACCAGCAGAGGTGAGACAGGGGGAGCCACTGAAGCTTTCTTT. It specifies CATSRGETGGATEAFF.

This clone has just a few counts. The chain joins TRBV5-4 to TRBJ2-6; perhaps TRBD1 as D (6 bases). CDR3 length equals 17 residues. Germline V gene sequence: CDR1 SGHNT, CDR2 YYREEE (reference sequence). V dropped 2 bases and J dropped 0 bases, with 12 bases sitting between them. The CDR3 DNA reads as TGTGCCAGCAGCTTTACCAGGGGTGTCTCTGGGGCCAACGTCCTGACTTTC. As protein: CASSFTRGVSGANVLTF.

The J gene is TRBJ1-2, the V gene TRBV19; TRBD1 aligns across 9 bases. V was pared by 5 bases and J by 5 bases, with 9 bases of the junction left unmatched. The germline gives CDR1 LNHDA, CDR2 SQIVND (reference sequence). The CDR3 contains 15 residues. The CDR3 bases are TGTGCCAGTAGTCCCCCTCGACAGGGGGTATATGGCTACACCTTC. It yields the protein CASSPPRQGVYGYTF.

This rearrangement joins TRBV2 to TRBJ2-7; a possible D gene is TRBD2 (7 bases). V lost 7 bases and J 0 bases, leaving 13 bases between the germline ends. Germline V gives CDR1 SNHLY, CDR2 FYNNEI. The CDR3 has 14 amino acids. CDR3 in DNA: TGTGCCAGCAAGAGGGGGGGGACCTCCTACGAGCAGTACTTC. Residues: CASKRGGTSYEQYF.

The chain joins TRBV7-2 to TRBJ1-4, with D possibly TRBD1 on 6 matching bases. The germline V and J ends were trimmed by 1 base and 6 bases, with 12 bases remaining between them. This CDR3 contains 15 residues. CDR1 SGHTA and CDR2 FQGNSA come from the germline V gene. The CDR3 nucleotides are TGTGCCAGCAGCTTAGAGGGGCACAGGGATGAAAAACTGTTTTTT. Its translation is CASSLEGHRDEKLFF.